The 15 T cell receptor beta chains given below trace back to one sample, sequenced in a study of blood T cell repertoires in COVID-19. Sequencing used immunoSEQ multiplex PCR; TCRdb keeps in-frame clones, though not all of them. Among more than 400,000 clones listed, 70% to 90% were seen once. Sequences were obtained from peripheral blood. Every receptor here comes from a human donor in a cohort sampled during active COVID-19.

The CDR3 sequence: CASSWGVRAPGNTIYF. The CDR3 coding sequence is TGTGCCAGCAGCTGGGGGGTGAGGGCCCCTGGAAACACCATATATTTT. J is TRBJ1-3 and V is TRBV5-6; possible D gene TRBD1, 5 bases. CDR3 length: 16 residues. The V gene lost 3 bases and the J gene lost 2 bases, with 15 bases spanning the gap. Germline V gene data show CDR1 as SGHDT and CDR2 as YYEEEE.

V gene TRBV6-5 combines with J gene TRBJ1-2; TRBD1 might be the D (5 bases). The CDR3 length is 12 residues. Trimming removed 6 bases at V and 4 bases at J, with 9 bases between. Germline CDR1 reads MNHEY; CDR2 reads SVGAGI. As DNA, the CDR3 is TGTGCCAGCAGCTCAGGGCCCTATGGCTACACCTTC. Its translation is CASSSGPYGYTF.

V and J are TRBV7-3 and TRBJ2-3; D may be TRBD1 (6 bases). Germline-derived CDR1 and CDR2 are SGHTA and FQGTGA. The CDR3 length is 15 residues. Trimming left V 3 bases short and J 2 bases short, with 12 bases between. CDR3 DNA: TGTGCCAGCAGCTTTGGGGCAGGGGACACAGATACGCAGTATTTT. Translated, it gives CASSFGAGDTDTQYF.

The chain is built from TRBV10-3 and TRBJ2-5; TRBD1 aligns across 10 bases. CDR3 length: 16 residues. CDR1 and CDR2 from the germline V gene are ENHRY and SYGVKD. V shed 0 bases and J 4 bases; nucleotides not matched to a gene: 5. The CDR3 coding sequence is TGTGCCATCAGTGAGTCCGGACAGGGGGAAGGAGAGACCCAGTACTTC. Translated: CAISESGQGEGETQYF.

The gene calls are TRBV3-1 (or the pseudogene TRBV3-2) and TRBJ1-1; TRBD1 aligns across 7 bases. The CDR3 has 16 amino acids. V was clipped by 1 base and J by 3 bases; unmatched bases: 8. Germline loops: CDR1 LGHDT, CDR2 YNNKEL (reference sequence). The CDR3: CASSQVRGRRDTEAFF. CDR3 DNA sequence: TGTGCCAGCAGCCAAGTGAGGGGGCGGAGGGACACTGAAGCTTTCTTT.

This sequence joins TRBV6-2 or TRBV6-3 and TRBJ2-2; TRBD2 matches at 7 bases. J was trimmed by 5 bases and V by 2 bases; bases with no gene match: 11. The CDR3 totals 17 residues. Germline V lookup: CDR1 MNHEY, CDR2 SVGEGT. The CDR3 spells CASSYRLLATGTGELFF. The DNA for the CDR3 is TGTGCCAGCAGTTACCGGTTACTAGCGACGGGGACCGGGGAGCTGTTTTTT.

The CDR3 DNA follows: TGTGCCAGCAGCTTCAGCGGGCGTCAATACAATGAGCAGTTCTTC. This gives the protein CASSFSGRQYNEQFF. The J gene is TRBJ2-1, the V gene TRBV11-3; tentative D call: TRBD2 (6 bases). V was pared by 3 bases and J by 4 bases, with 13 bases between. CDR3 length: 15 amino acids. Germline V gene sequence: CDR1 SGHNT, CDR2 YENEEA.

The chain couples TRBV7-2 to TRBJ2-1, with a weak D call TRBD1 (8 bases). Looked up from germline, CDR1 is SGHTA and CDR2 is FQGNSA. Trimming shortened V by 2 bases and J by 5 bases, and 16 bases separated the two germline ends. The CDR3 totals 16 residues. The chain's CDR3 is CASSLKIQGGNNEQFF. In DNA, the CDR3 is TGTGCCAGCAGCTTAAAAATACAGGGGGGGAACAATGAGCAGTTCTTC.

The rearrangement joins TRBV11-2 to TRBJ2-1; D may be TRBD2 (6 bases). Deletions cut 3 bases from V and 6 bases from J, with 15 bases between. This CDR3 spans 15 amino acids. Germline V lookup: CDR1 SGHAT, CDR2 FQNNGV. CDR3 sequence (DNA): TGTGCCAGCAGCTTTGCGGGGCCGGGTCGCAATGAGCAGTTCTTC. Encoded protein: CASSFAGPGRNEQFF.

The rearrangement uses TRBV5-6 and TRBJ1-1; TRBD1 matches at 8 bases. J was trimmed by 1 base and V by 3 bases; bases with no gene match: 11. This CDR3 is built from 17 residues. Germline loops: CDR1 SGHDT, CDR2 YYEEEE. The CDR3 protein is CASSWTGSRSRNTEAFF. As DNA, the CDR3 is TGTGCCAGCAGCTGGACAGGGAGTAGGTCGAGGAACACTGAAGCTTTCTTT.

The rearrangement uses TRBV5-4 and TRBJ2-3, with 8 bases identical to TRBD2. Germline V lookup: CDR1 SGHNT, CDR2 YYREEE (reference sequence). Losses at the gene ends were 4 bases for V and 5 bases for J; bases not matched to a gene: 9. The CDR3 is made up of 15 amino acids. The CDR3 spells CASSVLADPGDTQYF. DNA for the CDR3: TGTGCCAGCAGCGTACTAGCGGACCCAGGAGATACGCAGTATTTT.

The gene calls are TRBV5-1 and TRBJ2-7, with 8 bases lining up with TRBD2. CDR1 and CDR2 (germline): SGHRS, YFSETQ. This CDR3 has 18 amino acids. V lost 3 bases and J lost 0; bases outside the gene matches: 14. CDR3 coding DNA: TGCGCCAGCAGCTGGACTCCGCGGGAGGCCCTGGTCTCCTACGAGCAGTACTTC. This codes for CASSWTPREALVSYEQYF.

V usage is TRBV12-3 or TRBV12-4 and J usage is TRBJ2-7, with D possibly matching TRBD1 (6 bases). The CDR3 covers 13 residues. V was cut by 6 bases and J by 4 bases, with 13 bases left in between. The CDR3 reads CASRTSGEYEQYF. The DNA of the CDR3 is TGTGCCAGCAGAACCTCAGGGGAGTACGAGCAGTACTTC.

The V and J genes are TRBV7-3 and TRBJ1-5; D not resolved. Germline V gives CDR1 SGHTA, CDR2 FQGTGA. This CDR3 has 13 residues. V was shortened by 1 base and J by 5 bases, with 6 bases between the two germline ends. The CDR3 protein is CASSLSPDQPQHF. The CDR3 bases are TGTGCCAGCAGCTTAAGTCCCGATCAGCCCCAGCATTTT.

This chain uses TRBV18 with TRBJ2-2; 11 nucleotides align to TRBD2. Germline-derived CDR1 and CDR2 are KGHSH and LQKENI. The CDR3 has 16 amino acids. Trimming at V came to 6 bases and at J to 6 bases, leaving 9 bases not matched to a gene. The CDR3 nucleotides are TGTGCCAGCTCGTTGACTAGCGGGACGGTCCCCGGGGAGCTGTTTTTT. Its translation: CASSLTSGTVPGELFF.